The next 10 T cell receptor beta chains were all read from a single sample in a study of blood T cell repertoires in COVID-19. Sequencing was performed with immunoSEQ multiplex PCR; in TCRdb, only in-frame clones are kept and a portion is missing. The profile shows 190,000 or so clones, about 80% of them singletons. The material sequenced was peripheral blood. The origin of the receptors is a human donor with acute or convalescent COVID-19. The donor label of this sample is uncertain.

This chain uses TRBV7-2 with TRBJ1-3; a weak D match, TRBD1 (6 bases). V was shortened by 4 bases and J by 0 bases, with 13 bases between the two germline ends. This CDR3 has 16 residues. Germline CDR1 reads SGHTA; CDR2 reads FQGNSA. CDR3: CASSSQGMSSGNTIYF. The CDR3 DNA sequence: TGTGCCAGCAGCTCCCAGGGGATGAGCTCTGGAAACACCATATATTTT. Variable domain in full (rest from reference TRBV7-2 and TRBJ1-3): GAGVSQSPSNKVTEKGKDVELRCDPISGHTALYWYRQSLGQGLEFLIYFQGNSAPDKSGLPSDRFSAERTGGSVSTLTIQRTQQEDSAVYLCASSSQGMSSGNTIYFGEGSWLTVV.

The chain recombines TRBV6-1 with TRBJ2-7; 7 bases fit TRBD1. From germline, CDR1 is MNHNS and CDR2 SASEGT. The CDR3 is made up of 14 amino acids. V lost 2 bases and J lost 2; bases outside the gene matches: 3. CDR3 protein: CASSETGVPYEQYF. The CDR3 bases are TGTGCCAGCAGTGAAACAGGGGTGCCCTACGAGCAGTACTTC.

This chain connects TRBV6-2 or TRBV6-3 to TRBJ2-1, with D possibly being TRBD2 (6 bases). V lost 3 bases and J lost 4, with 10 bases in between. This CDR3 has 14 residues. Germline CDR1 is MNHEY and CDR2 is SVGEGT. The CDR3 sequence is CASSYRDSYNEQFF. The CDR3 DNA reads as TGTGCCAGCAGTTATAGGGACTCGTACAATGAGCAGTTCTTC.

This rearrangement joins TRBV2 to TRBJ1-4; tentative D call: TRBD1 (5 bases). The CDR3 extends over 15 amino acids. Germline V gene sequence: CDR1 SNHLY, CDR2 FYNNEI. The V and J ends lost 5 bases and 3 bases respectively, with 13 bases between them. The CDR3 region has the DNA TGTGCCAGCAGTTATAGCAGGGTGGCTAATGAAAAACTGTTTTTT. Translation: CASSYSRVANEKLFF.

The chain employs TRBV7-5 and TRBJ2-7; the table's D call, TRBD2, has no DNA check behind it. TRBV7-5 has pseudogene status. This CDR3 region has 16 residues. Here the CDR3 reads CVRSRRQVGRSYEQYF. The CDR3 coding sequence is TGTGTCAGAAGCCGTCGGCAGGTCGGGAGGTCCTACGAGCAGTACTTC.

CDR3 amino acids: CASSLVSPNEQFF. CDR3 coding DNA: TGCGCCAGCAGCTTGGTTAGTCCCAATGAGCAGTTCTTC. The rearrangement links TRBV5-1 to TRBJ2-1; D is ambiguous. This CDR3 region has 13 residues. Trimming shortened V by 0 bases and J by 6 bases, and 7 bases separated the two germline ends. The germline gives CDR1 SGHRS, CDR2 YFSETQ.

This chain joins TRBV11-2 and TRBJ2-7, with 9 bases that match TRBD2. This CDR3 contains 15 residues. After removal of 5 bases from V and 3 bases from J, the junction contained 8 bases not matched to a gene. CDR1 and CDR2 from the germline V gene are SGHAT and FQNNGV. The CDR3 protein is CASSPLAGKGYEQYF. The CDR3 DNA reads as TGTGCCAGCAGCCCCCTAGCGGGGAAAGGCTACGAGCAGTACTTC.

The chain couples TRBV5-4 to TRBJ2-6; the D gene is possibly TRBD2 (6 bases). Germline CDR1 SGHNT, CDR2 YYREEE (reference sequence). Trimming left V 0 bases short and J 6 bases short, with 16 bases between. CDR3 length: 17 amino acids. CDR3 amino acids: CASSLAGGRPTANVLTF. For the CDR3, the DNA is TGTGCCAGCAGCTTGGCCGGAGGGAGGCCAACGGCCAACGTCCTGACTTTC.

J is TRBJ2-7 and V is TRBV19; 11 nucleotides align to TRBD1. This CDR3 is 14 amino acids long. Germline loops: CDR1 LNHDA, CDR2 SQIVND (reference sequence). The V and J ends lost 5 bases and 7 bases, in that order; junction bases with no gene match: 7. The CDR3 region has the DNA TGTGCCAGTAGTCCTGGACAGGGGGCGCGGGAGCAGTACTTC. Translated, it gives CASSPGQGAREQYF. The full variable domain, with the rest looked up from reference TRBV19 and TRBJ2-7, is DGGITQSPKYLFRKEGQNVTLSCEQNLNHDAMYWYRQDPGQGLRLIYYSQIVNDFQKGDIAEGYSVSREKKESFPLTVTSAQKNPTAFYLCASSPGQGAREQYFGPGTRLTVT.

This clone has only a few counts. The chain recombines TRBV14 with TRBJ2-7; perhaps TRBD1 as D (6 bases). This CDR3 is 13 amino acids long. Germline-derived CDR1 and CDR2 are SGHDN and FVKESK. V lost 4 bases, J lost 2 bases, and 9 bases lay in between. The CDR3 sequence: CASSPRTAYEQYF. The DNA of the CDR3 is TGTGCCAGCAGCCCTCGGACAGCCTACGAGCAGTACTTC.